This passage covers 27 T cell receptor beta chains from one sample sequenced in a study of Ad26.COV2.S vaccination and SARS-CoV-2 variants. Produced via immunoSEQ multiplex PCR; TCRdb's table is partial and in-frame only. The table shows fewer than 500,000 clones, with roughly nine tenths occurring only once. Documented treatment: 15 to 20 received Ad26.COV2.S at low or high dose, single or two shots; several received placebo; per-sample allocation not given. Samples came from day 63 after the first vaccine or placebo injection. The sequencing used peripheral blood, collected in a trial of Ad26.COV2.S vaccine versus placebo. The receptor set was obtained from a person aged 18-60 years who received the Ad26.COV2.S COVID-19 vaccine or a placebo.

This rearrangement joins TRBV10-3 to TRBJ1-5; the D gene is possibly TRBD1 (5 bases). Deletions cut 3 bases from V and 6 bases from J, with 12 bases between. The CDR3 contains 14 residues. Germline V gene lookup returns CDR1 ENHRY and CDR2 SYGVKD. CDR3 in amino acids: CAISEEEGSQPQHF. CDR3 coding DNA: TGTGCCATCAGTGAAGAAGAGGGGAGTCAGCCCCAGCATTTT.

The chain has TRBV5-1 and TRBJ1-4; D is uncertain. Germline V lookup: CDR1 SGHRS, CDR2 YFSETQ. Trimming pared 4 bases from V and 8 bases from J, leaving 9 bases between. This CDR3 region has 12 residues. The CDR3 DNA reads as TGCGCCAGCAGCCCACAAGGGGAAAAACTGTTTTTT. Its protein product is CASSPQGEKLFF.

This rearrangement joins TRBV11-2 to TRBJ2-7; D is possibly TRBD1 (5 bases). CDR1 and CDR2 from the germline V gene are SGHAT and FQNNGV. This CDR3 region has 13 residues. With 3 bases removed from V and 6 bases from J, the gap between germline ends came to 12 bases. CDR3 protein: CASSLTEFIEQYV. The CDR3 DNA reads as TGTGCCAGCAGCTTGACAGAGTTTATCGAGCAGTACGTC.

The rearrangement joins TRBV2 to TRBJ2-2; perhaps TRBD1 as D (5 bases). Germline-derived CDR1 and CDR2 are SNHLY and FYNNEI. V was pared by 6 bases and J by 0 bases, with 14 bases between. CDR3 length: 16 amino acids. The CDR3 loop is CASRAWGTTNTGELFF. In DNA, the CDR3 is TGTGCCAGCAGGGCGTGGGGCACCACGAACACCGGGGAGCTGTTTTTT.

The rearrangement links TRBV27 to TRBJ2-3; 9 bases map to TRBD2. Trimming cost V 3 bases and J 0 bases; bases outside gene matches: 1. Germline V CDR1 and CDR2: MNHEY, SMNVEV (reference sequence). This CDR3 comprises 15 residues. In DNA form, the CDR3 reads TGTGCCAGCAGTTTGGGACTAGCAAGCACAGATACGCAGTATTTT. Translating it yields CASSLGLASTDTQYF.

This CDR3 is CASSILQGGEPLHF. As DNA, the CDR3 is TGTGCCAGTAGTATTCTACAGGGTGGGGAGCCCCTCCACTTT. This chain links TRBV19 with TRBJ1-6, with D perhaps matching TRBD1 (6 bases). The V end lost 3 bases, the J end lost 13 bases, and 16 bases lay between the germline ends. This CDR3 is built from 14 residues. The germline V gene has CDR1 LNHDA and CDR2 SQIVND (reference sequence).

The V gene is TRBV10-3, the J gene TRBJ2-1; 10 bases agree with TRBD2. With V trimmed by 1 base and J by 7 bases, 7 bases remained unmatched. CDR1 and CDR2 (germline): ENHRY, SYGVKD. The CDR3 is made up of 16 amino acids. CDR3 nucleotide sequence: TGTGCCATCAGTGAGTTGAGGCTAGCGGGAGAGAATGAGCAGTTCTTC. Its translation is CAISELRLAGENEQFF.

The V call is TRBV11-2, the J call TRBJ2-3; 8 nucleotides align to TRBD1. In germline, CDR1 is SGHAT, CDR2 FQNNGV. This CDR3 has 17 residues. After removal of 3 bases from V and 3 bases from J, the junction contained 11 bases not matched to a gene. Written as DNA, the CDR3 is TGTGCCAGCAGCTTGAGAAGGTCAGGGGGCGTGACAGATACGCAGTATTTT. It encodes CASSLRRSGGVTDTQYF. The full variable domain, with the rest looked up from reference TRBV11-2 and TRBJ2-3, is EAGVAQSPRYKIIEKRQSVAFWCNPISGHATLYWYQQILGQGPKLLIQFQNNGVVDDSQLPKDRFSAERLKGVDSTLKIQPAKLEDSAVYLCASSLRRSGGVTDTQYFGPGTRLTVL.

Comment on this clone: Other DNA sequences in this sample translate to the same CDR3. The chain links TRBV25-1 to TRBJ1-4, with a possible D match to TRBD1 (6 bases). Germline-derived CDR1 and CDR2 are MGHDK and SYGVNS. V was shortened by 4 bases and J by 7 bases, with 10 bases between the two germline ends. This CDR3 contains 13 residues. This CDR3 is CASSAGGSEKLFF. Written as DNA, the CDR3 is TGTGCCAGCAGTGCGGGGGGCAGTGAAAAACTGTTTTTT.

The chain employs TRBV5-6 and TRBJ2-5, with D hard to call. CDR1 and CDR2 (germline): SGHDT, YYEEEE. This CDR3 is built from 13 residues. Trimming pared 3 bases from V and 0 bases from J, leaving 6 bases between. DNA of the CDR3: TGTGCCAGCAGCTCCAACTACCAAGAGACCCAGTACTTC. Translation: CASSSNYQETQYF.

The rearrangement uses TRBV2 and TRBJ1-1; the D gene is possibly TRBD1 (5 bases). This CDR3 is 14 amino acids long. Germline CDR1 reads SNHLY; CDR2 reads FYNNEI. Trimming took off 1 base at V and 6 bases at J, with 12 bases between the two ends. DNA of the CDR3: TGTGCCAGCAGTGAAGTATTAGGGGCCTCTGAAGCTTTCTTT. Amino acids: CASSEVLGASEAFF.

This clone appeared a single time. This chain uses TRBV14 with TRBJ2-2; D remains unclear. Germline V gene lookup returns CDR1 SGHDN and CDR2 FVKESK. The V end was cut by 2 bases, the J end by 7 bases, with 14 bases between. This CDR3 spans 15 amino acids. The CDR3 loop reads CASSQTVFNGGELFF. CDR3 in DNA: TGTGCCAGCAGCCAAACGGTTTTTAATGGCGGGGAGCTGTTTTTT.

The CDR3 sequence is CASTEARGSSWENTIYF. CDR3 DNA: TGTGCCAGCACCGAAGCCAGGGGTTCTAGTTGGGAAAACACCATATATTTT. The chain employs TRBV6-1 and TRBJ1-3, with D possibly being TRBD1 (6 bases). Trimming stripped 7 bases from V and 6 bases from J, with 25 bases between. This CDR3 comprises 17 residues. Germline lookup yields CDR1 MNHNS and CDR2 SASEGT.

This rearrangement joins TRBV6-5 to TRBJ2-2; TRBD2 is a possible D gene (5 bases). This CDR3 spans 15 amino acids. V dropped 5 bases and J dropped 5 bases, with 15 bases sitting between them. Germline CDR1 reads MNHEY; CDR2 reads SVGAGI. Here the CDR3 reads CASSRGWGMTGELFF. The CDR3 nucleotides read TGTGCCAGCAGTCGGGGATGGGGAATGACCGGGGAGCTGTTTTTT.

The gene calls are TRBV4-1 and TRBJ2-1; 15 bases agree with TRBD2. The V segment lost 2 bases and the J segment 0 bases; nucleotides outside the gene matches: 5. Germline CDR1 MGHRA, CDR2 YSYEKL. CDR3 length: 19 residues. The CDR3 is CASSQLGLAGGDSYNEQFF. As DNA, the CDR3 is TGCGCCAGCAGCCAACTGGGACTAGCGGGAGGCGACTCCTACAATGAGCAGTTCTTC.

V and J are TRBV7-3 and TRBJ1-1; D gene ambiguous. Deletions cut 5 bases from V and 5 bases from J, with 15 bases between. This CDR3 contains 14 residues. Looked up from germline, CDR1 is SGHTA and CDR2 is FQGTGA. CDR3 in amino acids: CASSQRGGVTEAFF. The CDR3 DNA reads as TGTGCCAGCAGCCAACGGGGAGGTGTAACTGAAGCTTTCTTT.

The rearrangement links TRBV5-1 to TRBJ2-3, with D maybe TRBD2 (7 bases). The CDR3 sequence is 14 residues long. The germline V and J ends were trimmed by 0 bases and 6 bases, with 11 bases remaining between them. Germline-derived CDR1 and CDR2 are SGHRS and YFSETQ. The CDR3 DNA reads TGCGCCAGCAGCTTGGAAGGGGGAGGGGATACGCAGTATTTT. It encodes CASSLEGGGDTQYF.

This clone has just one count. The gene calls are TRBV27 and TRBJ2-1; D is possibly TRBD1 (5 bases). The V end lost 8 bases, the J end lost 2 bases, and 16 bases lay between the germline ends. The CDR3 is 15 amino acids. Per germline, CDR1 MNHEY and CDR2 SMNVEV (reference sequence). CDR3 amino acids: CASQGIRAPYNEQFF. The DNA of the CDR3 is TGTGCCAGCCAGGGTATTCGGGCCCCCTACAATGAGCAGTTCTTC.

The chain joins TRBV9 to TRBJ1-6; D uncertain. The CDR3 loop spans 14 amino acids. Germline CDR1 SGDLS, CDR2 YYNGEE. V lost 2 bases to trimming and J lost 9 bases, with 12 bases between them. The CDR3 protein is CASSVEGLSSPLHF. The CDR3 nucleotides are TGTGCCAGCAGCGTGGAGGGTCTGAGTTCACCCCTCCACTTT.

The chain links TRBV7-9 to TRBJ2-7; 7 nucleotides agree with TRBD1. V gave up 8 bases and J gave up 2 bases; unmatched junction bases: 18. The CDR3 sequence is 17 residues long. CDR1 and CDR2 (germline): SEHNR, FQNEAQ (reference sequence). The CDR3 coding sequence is TGTGCCAGCGAGGGGTCAGTTGGAACAGGGGCCCCCTACGAGCAGTACGTC. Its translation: CASEGSVGTGAPYEQYV.

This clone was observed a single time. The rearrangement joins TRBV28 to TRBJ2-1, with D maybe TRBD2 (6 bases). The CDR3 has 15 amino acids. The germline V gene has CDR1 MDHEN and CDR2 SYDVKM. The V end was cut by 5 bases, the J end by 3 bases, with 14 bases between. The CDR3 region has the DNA TGTGCCAGCAGTCACTATGGCGGGAACTACAATGAGCAGTTCTTC. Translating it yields CASSHYGGNYNEQFF.

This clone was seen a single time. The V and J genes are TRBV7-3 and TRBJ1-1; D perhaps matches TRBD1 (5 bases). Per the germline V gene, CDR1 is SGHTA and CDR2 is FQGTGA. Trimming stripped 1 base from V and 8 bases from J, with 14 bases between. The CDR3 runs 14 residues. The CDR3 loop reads CASSLRGRSTEAFF. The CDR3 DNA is TGTGCCAGCAGCTTAAGGGGACGCTCAACCGAAGCTTTCTTT.

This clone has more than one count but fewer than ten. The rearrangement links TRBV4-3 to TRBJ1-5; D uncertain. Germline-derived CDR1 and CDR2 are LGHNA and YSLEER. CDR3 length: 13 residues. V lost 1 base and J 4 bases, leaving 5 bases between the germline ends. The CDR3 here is CASSQGENQPQHF. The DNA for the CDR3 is TGCGCCAGCAGCCAAGGGGAGAATCAGCCCCAGCATTTT.

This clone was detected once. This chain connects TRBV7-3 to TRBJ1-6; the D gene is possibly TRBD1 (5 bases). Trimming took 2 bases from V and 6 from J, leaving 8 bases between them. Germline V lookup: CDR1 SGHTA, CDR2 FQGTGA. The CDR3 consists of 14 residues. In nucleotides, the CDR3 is TGTGCCAGCAGCTTACGGGGCCCTAATTCACCCCTCCACTTT. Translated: CASSLRGPNSPLHF.

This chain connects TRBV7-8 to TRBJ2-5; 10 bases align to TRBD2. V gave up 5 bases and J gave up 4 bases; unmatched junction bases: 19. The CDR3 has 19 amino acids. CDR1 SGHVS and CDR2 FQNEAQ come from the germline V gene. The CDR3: CASSIIAGGLSGSAETQYF. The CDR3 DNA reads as TGTGCCAGCAGCATAATAGCGGGAGGCCTATCCGGGAGCGCAGAGACCCAGTACTTC.

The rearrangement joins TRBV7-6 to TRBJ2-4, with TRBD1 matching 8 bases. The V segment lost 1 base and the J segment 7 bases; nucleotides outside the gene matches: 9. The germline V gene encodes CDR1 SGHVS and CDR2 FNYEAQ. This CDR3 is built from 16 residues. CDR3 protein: CASSLEGSGGGNIQYF. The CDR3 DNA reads TGTGCCAGCAGCTTAGAGGGTTCAGGGGGCGGGAACATTCAGTACTTC.

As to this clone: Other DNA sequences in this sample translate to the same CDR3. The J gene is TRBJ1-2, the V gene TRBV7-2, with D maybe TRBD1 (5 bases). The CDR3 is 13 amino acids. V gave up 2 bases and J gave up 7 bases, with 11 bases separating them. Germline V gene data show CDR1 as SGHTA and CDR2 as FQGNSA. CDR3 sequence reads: CASSLRRGSGYTF. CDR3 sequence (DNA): TGTGCCAGCAGCTTAAGGAGGGGATCTGGCTACACCTTC.